These T cell receptor beta chains were read from a single sample in a study of OX40 agonist ivuxolimab in advanced cancers. Assay: immunoSEQ multiplex PCR; the TCRdb copy retains only in-frame clones and omits some. The table has around 69,000 clones, 85% seen once; the top ten hold roughly 3.1%. Specimen: CD4+ or CD8+ T cells sorted from blood, collected in a trial of the OX40 agonist ivuxolimab. Every receptor here comes from an adult with an advanced solid tumor such as melanoma, head and neck, liver or kidney cancer. Both conserved end residues are part of each CDR3. The D gene is left open where the match is weak. Clone size, where shown, is once, few, many, or a class for clones that have expanded.

>TRBJ2-3|TRBV6-4|-|-
CASSKGLHGGAPRTDTQYF
TGTGCCAGCAGTAAGGGACTCCACGGAGGAGCCCCCCGCACAGATACGCAGTATTTT
>TRBJ2-7|TRBV5-1|TRBD2|-
CASTIGTSGRASYEQYF
TGCGCCAGCACAATCGGGACTAGCGGGAGGGCATCCTACGAGCAGTACTTC
>TRBJ2-5|TRBV7-3|TRBD1|-
CASSLTRTGQETQYF
TGTGCCAGCAGCTTAACGCGGACAGGCCAAGAGACCCAGTACTTC
>TRBJ2-1|TRBV9|-|-
CASSVEAQGPYNEQFF
TGTGCCAGCAGCGTAGAGGCGCAGGGTCCATACAATGAGCAGTTCTTC
>TRBJ2-1|TRBV4-3|-|-
CASSQGSISKTGNEQFF
TGCGCCAGCAGCCAAGGAAGCATATCGAAAACGGGGAATGAGCAGTTCTTC
>TRBJ2-3|TRBV18|TRBD2|-
CASSLMTSGNGADTQYF
TGTGCCAGCTCACTAATGACTAGCGGGAATGGGGCAGATACGCAGTATTTT
>TRBJ1-6|TRBV5-8|-|-
CASSLAVWARSPLHF
TGTGCCAGCAGCTTGGCCGTCTGGGCTCGATCACCCCTCCACTTT
>TRBJ1-1|TRBV4-2|-|-
CASSQDVESEAFF
TGTGCCAGCAGCCAAGACGTAGAAAGTGAAGCTTTCTTT
>TRBJ1-2|TRBV6-5|-|-
CASSYSKAAGRGGYTF
TGTGCCAGCAGTTACTCGAAGGCCGCGGGGCGCGGGGGCTACACCTTC
>TRBJ1-3|TRBV6-6|-|-
CASSSESSGNTIYF
TGTGCCAGCAGTTCGGAGAGCTCTGGAAACACCATATATTTT
>TRBJ1-2|TRBV5-4|-|-
CASTLVLKANYGYTF
TGTGCCAGCACCCTAGTTTTAAAAGCTAACTATGGCTACACCTTC
>TRBJ1-1|TRBV21-1|-|-
CASSKGPGVAKNTEAFF
TGTGCCAGCAGCAAGGGACCCGGGGTGGCGAAGAACACTGAAGCTTTCTTT
>TRBJ2-6|TRBV12-5|TRBD1|-
CASVSRDSESSGANVLTF
TGTGCTAGTGTTTCCCGGGACAGTGAATCCTCTGGGGCCAACGTCCTGACTTTC
>TRBJ1-1|TRBV5-4|TRBD1|-
CASSLAGQRTEAFF
TGTGCCAGCAGCTTGGCGGGACAGAGGACTGAAGCTTTCTTT
>TRBJ1-2|TRBV29-1|-|-
CSVGTASNYGYTF
TGCAGCGTTGGCACAGCCTCTAACTATGGCTACACCTTC
>TRBJ1-1|TRBV29-1|-|-
CSVLDGMNTEAFF
TGCAGCGTTCTGGACGGGATGAACACTGAAGCTTTCTTT
>TRBJ2-3|TRBV5-4|TRBD2|-
CASSLNLAVSTDTQYF
TGTGCCAGCAGCTTGAACCTAGCGGTCAGCACAGATACGCAGTATTTT
>TRBJ2-3|TRBV9|TRBD2|-
CASSVASGSTDTQYF
TGTGCCAGCAGCGTAGCTAGCGGGAGCACAGATACGCAGTATTTT
>TRBJ1-2|TRBV21-1|-|-
CASSKGRQGASYYGYTF
TGTGCCAGCAGCAAAGGGAGGCAGGGCGCGTCTTACTATGGCTACACCTTC
>TRBJ1-5|TRBV7-9|-|-
CASSLGSGPEYSNQPQHF
TGTGCCAGCAGCTTAGGCAGCGGGCCAGAATATAGCAATCAGCCCCAGCATTTT
>TRBJ1-2|TRBV7-2|-|-
CASSREKGQSMISYTF
TGTGCCAGCAGCCGGGAGAAAGGACAAAGCATGATTAGCTACACCTTC
>TRBJ1-5|TRBV18|-|once
CASSPLGQPNQPQHF
TGTGCCAGCTCGCCACTCGGACAGCCGAATCAGCCCCAGCATTTT
>TRBJ2-3|TRBV7-9|TRBD1|-
CASSLDRGQEDTQYF
TGTGCCAGCAGCTTAGACAGGGGGCAGGAAGATACGCAGTATTTT
>TRBJ2-6|TRBV29-1|-|-
CSVTDRPYYSGANVLTF
TGCAGCGTCACGGACAGACCATACTACTCTGGGGCCAACGTCCTGACTTTC
>TRBJ1-2|TRBV7-2|-|once
CASSLEINYGYTF
TGTGCCAGCAGCTTGGAAATTAACTATGGCTACACCTTC
>TRBJ2-1|TRBV9|-|-
CASSVAGYEQFF
TGTGCCAGCAGCGTAGCGGGGTACGAGCAGTTCTTC
>TRBJ2-7|TRBV14|-|once
CASSQGGTRPYEQYF
TGTGCCAGCAGCCAAGGGGGGACTCGACCCTACGAGCAGTACTTC
>TRBJ1-2|TRBV18|-|-
CASSDSNYGYTF
TGTGCCAGTTCCGACAGTAACTATGGCTACACCTTC
>TRBJ2-7|TRBV11-3|-|-
CASSFQSYEQYF
TGTGCCAGCAGCTTTCAAAGCTACGAGCAGTACTTC
>TRBJ1-1|TRBV5-1|-|-
CASSLAGIGEAFF
TGCGCCAGCAGCTTGGCAGGGATCGGTGAAGCTTTCTTT
>TRBJ1-4|TRBV30|-|-
CALDLGIEKLFF
TGTGCCTTGGACCTCGGGATCGAAAAACTGTTTTTT
>TRBJ2-1|TRBV9|TRBD2|-
CASSLGLAGGYSYNEQFF
TGTGCCAGCAGCCTGGGACTAGCGGGAGGGTACTCCTACAATGAGCAGTTCTTC
>TRBJ2-7|TRBV19|-|-
CAITGLTGEQYF
TGTGCCATCACCGGACTAACCGGCGAGCAGTACTTC
>TRBJ1-1|TRBV14|-|few
CASSSQALTEAFF
TGTGCCAGCAGCTCTCAGGCGCTCACTGAAGCTTTCTTT
>TRBJ2-5|TRBV19|-|-
CASSIVEGYQETQYF
TGTGCCAGTAGTATAGTAGAGGGATACCAAGAGACCCAGTACTTC
>TRBJ1-5|TRBV18|-|-
CASSPYTENQPQHF
TGTGCCAGCTCACCATACACAGAAAATCAGCCCCAGCATTTT
>TRBJ2-3|TRBV27|-|-
CASSFRLEWTDTQYF
TGTGCCAGCAGTTTCCGACTCGAATGGACAGATACGCAGTATTTT
>TRBJ1-6|TRBV4-3|-|-
CASSQVDKVRSPLHF
TGCGCCAGCAGCCAAGTGGACAAAGTACGGTCACCCCTCCACTTT
>TRBJ2-1|TRBV19|-|-
CASLGWGQGNEQFF
TGTGCCAGCCTCGGGTGGGGGCAAGGGAATGAGCAGTTCTTC
>TRBJ1-1|TRBV19|-|-
CASRPPRQAMNTEAFF
TGTGCCAGTAGGCCCCCGAGACAGGCCATGAACACTGAAGCTTTCTTT
>TRBJ1-2|TRBV6-6|-|-
CASSLTEGYGYTF
TGTGCCAGCAGTTTGACAGAGGGCTATGGCTACACCTTC
>TRBJ1-2|TRBV14|-|-
CASSLQTDYGYTF
TGTGCCAGCAGCCTACAGACGGATTATGGCTACACCTTC
>TRBJ2-5|TRBV14|-|-
CASSQVSSVETQYF
TGTGCCAGCAGCCAAGTTTCCAGCGTCGAGACCCAGTACTTC
>TRBJ2-3|TRBV6-5|TRBD2|-
CASSIGTSGTDTQYF
TGTGCCAGCAGCATCGGGACTAGCGGGACAGATACGCAGTATTTT
>TRBJ1-1|TRBV29-1|-|-
CSVEDGQGSTEAFF
TGCAGCGTTGAAGATGGGCAGGGGAGCACTGAAGCTTTCTTT
>TRBJ1-6|TRBV13|TRBD1|-
CASSPLTGGGYSPLHF
TGTGCCAGCAGCCCCCTGACAGGGGGTGGGTATTCACCCCTCCACTTT
>TRBJ2-7|TRBV18|TRBD2|-
CASSPFSGNSYEQYF
TGTGCCAGCTCACCTTTTAGCGGGAACTCCTACGAGCAGTACTTC
>TRBJ2-5|TRBV7-6|-|-
CASSPGPWEETQYF
TGTGCCAGCAGCCCGGGACCTTGGGAAGAGACCCAGTACTTC
>TRBJ1-3|TRBV2|TRBD1|-
CASSDTQGIGGNTIYF
TGTGCCAGCAGTGACACACAGGGGATCGGTGGAAACACCATATATTTT
>TRBJ1-3|TRBV5-1|-|-
CASSLEPSGNTIYF
TGCGCCAGCAGCTTGGAGCCCTCTGGAAACACCATATATTTT
>TRBJ2-7|TRBV28|-|-
CASSFQLEDSSYEQYF
TGTGCCAGCAGTTTTCAACTGGAGGACAGCTCCTACGAGCAGTACTTC
>TRBJ2-7|TRBV6-5|TRBD2|-
CASSYREGGYEQYF
TGTGCCAGCAGTTACCGGGAGGGGGGCTACGAGCAGTACTTC
>TRBJ2-6|TRBV6-5|-|-
CASSNSISGANVLTF
TGTGCCAGCAGCAATTCTATCTCTGGGGCCAACGTCCTGACTTTC
>TRBJ2-3|TRBV7-2|TRBD1|-
CASSLAGTGLGTQYF
TGTGCCAGCAGCTTAGCAGGGACAGGGTTGGGTACGCAGTATTTT